This T cell receptor (beta chain) was retrieved from a study of blood T cell repertoires in COVID-19 (dated by TCRdb to 2018 to 2020). For the study in its entirety: Collaborator samples came from the United States, Italy and Spain and covered acute and convalescent phases of COVID-19. A freely available public database, intended as a resource for researchers studying the immune response to SARS-CoV-2, is where the repertoires were released. Deeply sampled blood TCRbeta repertoires from subjects exposed to, actively infected with, or recovered from COVID-19 were included in the dataset. Where available, HLA class I and class II types were obtained from metadata supplied by the sample provider rather than from assay-based typing. Samples were obtained from the ongoing ImmuneRACE study (first 160 participants) and from 1,000 to 1,500 subjects provided by 6 global collaborators. The prospective study material was composed of cDNA or gDNA derived from T cells, B-cell-depleted T cells, or PBMCs. Nearly every sample came with metadata listing a de-identified subject ID, COVID-19 status, age in years and sex. Broader findings and caveats from the paper: Clinical and demographic metadata were provided uncurated, with the amount varying by source and participant.

The germline V gene (reference sequence) gives CDR1 as PRHDT and CDR2 as FYEKMQ. The CDR3 runs 13 residues from the cysteine to the phenylalanine. CDR3 DNA is the only sequence kept; it has 39 bases, read in frame from the first base. At the junction V is shortened by 5 bases and J by 8 bases; bases outside the gene matches: 7. On this clone itself: What this receptor recognizes is not known. Per-nucleotide qualities are absent, and no much larger clonotype sits a single base away.

Collaborating institutions collected whole blood in K2EDTA tubes following their own protocols. For TCRbeta analysis, collaborators shipped samples in one of three forms: frozen whole blood, isolated PBMCs, or DNA extracted from either of those sample types. TCRbeta CDR3 regions were amplified from genomic DNA using the immunoSEQ Assay, a bias-controlled multiplex PCR. Regarding the original processing steps: The number of nucleated cells in each sample was estimated from the amplification of reference gene primers within the assay. To quantify the absolute abundance of each unique TCRbeta CDR3 rearrangement, sequence reads were collapsed and filtered. For each sample, productive Simpson clonality was calculated by taking the square root of Simpson's diversity index across productive rearrangements. TCRdb took over this immuneACCESS table, retaining in-frame rearrangements with V and J assigned. Such tables are incomplete; in checked studies, under half of the missing clones stem from an unresolved V gene, and the remainder is unexplained. From that table come the V and J calls and clone size; the DNA was used to work out D and trimming. Recorded for this sample are more than 110,000 clones; approximately 84% of them occurred a single time. Around 8.6% of the sample comes from the top ten.

The receptor comes from a human donor in a cohort sampled during active COVID-19. Sequencing used peripheral blood. The sequence joins TRBV13 to TRBJ2-3; 7 middle bases align to TRBD1. The CDR3 region: CASSPRTGSTQYF. In nucleotide form, the sequence is TGTGCCAGCAGCCCCCGGACAGGTTCTACGCAGTATTTT.